These 32 T cell receptor beta chains came from one sample sequenced in a study of cytomegalovirus exposure and HLA in healthy donors. Sequenced by immunoSEQ multiplex PCR; TCRdb stores in-frame clones only, minus some. This table holds roughly 43,000 clones, over 85% found once. The material sequenced was PBMCs. The source of these receptors is a woman in her late teens or twenties in good health and CMV-seronegative.

J is TRBJ1-2 and V is TRBV6-6; TRBD1 might be the D (6 bases). Germline CDR1 is MNHNY and CDR2 is SVGAGI (reference sequence). The V end lost 5 bases, the J end lost 2 bases, and 9 bases lay between the germline ends. The CDR3 has 13 residues. CDR3 bases: TGTGCCAGCAGTGGACAGCTCAACTATGGCTACACCTTC. Amino acids: CASSGQLNYGYTF.

The chain uses TRBV11-2 and TRBJ1-2; D is undetermined. The V gene lost 3 bases and the J gene lost 5 bases, with 7 bases spanning the gap. Germline CDR1 SGHAT, CDR2 FQNNGV. This CDR3 region has 12 residues. The chain's CDR3 is CASSLSGYGYTF. The CDR3 DNA follows: TGTGCCAGCAGCTTGTCCGGGTATGGCTACACCTTC.

This chain uses TRBV28 with TRBJ1-5; 8 bases fit TRBD1. This CDR3 is built from 16 residues. V lost 5 bases and J lost 1; bases outside the gene matches: 7. The germline gives CDR1 MDHEN, CDR2 SYDVKM. The CDR3: CASSLQGARSNQPQHF. In DNA form, the CDR3 reads TGTGCCAGCAGTCTCCAGGGGGCTAGGAGCAATCAGCCCCAGCATTTT.

The genes are TRBV6-1 and TRBJ1-5; possibly TRBD1 for D (6 bases). V lost 4 bases and J 0 bases, leaving 10 bases between the germline ends. Germline CDR1 MNHNS, CDR2 SASEGT. The CDR3 contains 15 residues. CDR3 nucleotide sequence: TGTGCCAGCAGTGTGACAGGTTATAGCAATCAGCCCCAGCATTTT. Its protein is CASSVTGYSNQPQHF.

The sample holds one count of this clone. This chain uses TRBV27 with TRBJ2-1, with a weak D call TRBD2 (6 bases). V lost 3 bases, J lost 7 bases, and 22 bases lay in between. Germline V gives CDR1 MNHEY, CDR2 SMNVEV (reference sequence). The CDR3 has 17 residues. In DNA form, the CDR3 reads TGTGCCAGCAGTTTTGCATCGGGGGAAGCGGGTGGGAATGAGCAGTTCTTC. Its protein is CASSFASGEAGGNEQFF.

The rearrangement links TRBV28 to TRBJ1-6, with 7 positions matching TRBD1. After removal of 4 bases from V and 7 bases from J, the junction contained 13 bases not matched to a gene. The CDR3 is 17 amino acids. Germline CDR1 is MDHEN and CDR2 is SYDVKM. The CDR3 is CASSSRILGTENSPLHF. The CDR3 nucleotides are TGTGCCAGCAGTTCCCGGATCCTTGGGACAGAAAATTCACCCCTCCACTTT.

This rearrangement joins TRBV19 to TRBJ2-3; TRBD2 might be the D (5 bases). The V and J ends lost 3 bases and 4 bases respectively, with 14 bases between them. CDR1 and CDR2 (germline): LNHDA, SQIVND (reference sequence). The CDR3 is 15 amino acids. DNA of the CDR3: TGTGCCAGTAGTATGGCTAGTAGTAGCGCAGATACGCAGTATTTT. This translates into CASSMASSSADTQYF.

The chain couples TRBV28 to TRBJ1-2, with D possibly being TRBD1 (5 bases). The CDR3 is 14 amino acids. In germline, CDR1 is MDHEN, CDR2 SYDVKM. The V gene lost 3 bases and the J gene lost 4 bases, with 12 bases spanning the gap. CDR3 sequence reads: CASSLGGDLYGYTF. The CDR3 bases are TGTGCCAGCAGTTTGGGGGGAGACCTCTATGGCTACACCTTC.

This sequence joins TRBV9 and TRBJ1-1; tentative D call: TRBD1 (5 bases). V dropped 6 bases and J dropped 4 bases, with 13 bases sitting between them. CDR1 SGDLS and CDR2 YYNGEE come from the germline V gene. The CDR3 spans 13 residues. CDR3 coding DNA: TGTGCCAGCACCGCTGGGGGGAGCACTGAAGCTTTCTTT. Translation gives CASTAGGSTEAFF.

V usage is TRBV15 and J usage is TRBJ2-5, with 14 bases matching TRBD2. The germline V gene encodes CDR1 LNHNV and CDR2 YYDKDF (reference sequence). The CDR3 totals 18 residues. V gave up 5 bases and J gave up 5 bases; unmatched junction bases: 13. The CDR3 loop is CATSPGLAGARSLETQYF. The CDR3 nucleotides read TGTGCCACCAGCCCGGGACTAGCGGGGGCGAGGTCCCTGGAGACCCAGTACTTC.

The chain recombines TRBV18 with TRBJ2-7; D is unresolved. CDR3 length: 14 residues. Germline CDR1 reads KGHSH; CDR2 reads LQKENI. V dropped 3 bases and J dropped 2 bases, with 11 bases sitting between them. Here the CDR3 DNA reads TGTGCCAGCTCACCCGAATTCCAGGCCTACGAGCAGTACTTC. It encodes CASSPEFQAYEQYF.

The chain couples TRBV25-1 to TRBJ2-7, with D possibly matching TRBD1 (5 bases). Germline CDR1 MGHDK, CDR2 SYGVNS. V lost 3 bases, J lost 4 bases, and 16 bases lay in between. The CDR3 is made up of 15 amino acids. For the CDR3, the DNA is TGTGCCAGCAGTGATTCGGTCCCAGGGCGGTACGAGCAGTACTTC. Its protein product is CASSDSVPGRYEQYF.

This rearrangement joins TRBV6-1 to TRBJ1-5; 9 bases map to TRBD1. V shed 3 bases, J shed 5 bases, and the junction held 8 bases outside the gene matches. The CDR3 totals 16 residues. From germline, CDR1 is MNHNS and CDR2 SASEGT. The CDR3 DNA reads TGTGCCAGCAGTGAGGGGATCGGGACAGGGTATCAGCCCCAGCATTTT. Protein product: CASSEGIGTGYQPQHF.

The CDR3 nucleotides read TGTGCCAGCAGCGTGCTCTCCGGGAGCGGGGGGGCTCGGAATGAGCAGTTCTTC. Translating gives CASSVLSGSGGARNEQFF. The rearrangement uses TRBV9 and TRBJ2-1; 10 nucleotides agree with TRBD2. The trim removed 2 bases at V and 7 bases at J, leaving 15 bases unmatched. Germline CDR1 SGDLS, CDR2 YYNGEE. The length of the CDR3 is 18 residues.

The chain uses TRBV6-5 and TRBJ1-1, with 8 bases aligning to TRBD1. Trimming took 5 bases from V and 10 from J; bases not matched to a gene: 6. This CDR3 has 12 amino acids. Germline lookup yields CDR1 MNHEY and CDR2 SVGAGI. The CDR3 here is CASSRTGWGAFF. The CDR3 DNA reads as TGTGCCAGCAGTCGGACAGGGTGGGGAGCTTTCTTT.

The chain is built from TRBV5-4 and TRBJ1-2; 8 bases agree with TRBD1. Germline lookup yields CDR1 SGHNT and CDR2 YYREEE (reference sequence). J lost 0 bases, V lost 3 bases, and 4 bases had no gene match. The CDR3 sequence is 15 residues long. As DNA, the CDR3 is TGTGCCAGCAGCTCTATGGACAGGGCTAACTATGGCTACACCTTC. Its protein is CASSSMDRANYGYTF.

The chain is built from TRBV28 and TRBJ1-2, with D hard to call. The CDR3 runs to 13 residues. Trimming shortened V by 10 bases and J by 5 bases, and 17 bases separated the two germline ends. Germline V CDR1 and CDR2: MDHEN, SYDVKM. CDR3: CATLRFTAYGYTF. The CDR3 nucleotides are TGTGCCACCCTAAGATTTACAGCTTATGGCTACACCTTC.

Comment on this clone: In the same sample, other DNA sequences code for this CDR3. The chain joins TRBV19 to TRBJ1-1, with D unresolved. Germline V gene data show CDR1 as LNHDA and CDR2 as SQIVND (reference sequence). V was pared by 2 bases and J by 5 bases, with 9 bases between. The CDR3 contains 13 residues. The CDR3 DNA follows: TGTGCCAGTAGTATACAAGGAGGTACTGAAGCTTTCTTT. Amino acids: CASSIQGGTEAFF. Full variable domain (missing parts from reference TRBV19 and TRBJ1-1): DGGITQSPKYLFRKEGQNVTLSCEQNLNHDAMYWYRQDPGQGLRLIYYSQIVNDFQKGDIAEGYSVSREKKESFPLTVTSAQKNPTAFYLCASSIQGGTEAFFGQGTRLTVV.

This chain uses TRBV11-2 with TRBJ1-1; D is perhaps TRBD1 (6 bases). The CDR3 runs to 13 residues. The V gene's germline CDR1 is SGHAT and CDR2 FQNNGV. The germline V and J ends were trimmed by 6 bases and 1 base, with 9 bases remaining between them. CDR3 amino acids: CASSSQGNTEAFF. The CDR3 bases are TGTGCCAGCAGTTCACAGGGGAACACTGAAGCTTTCTTT.

The chain joins TRBV7-6 to TRBJ1-4; a weak D match, TRBD1 (5 bases). V was clipped by 1 base and J by 0 bases, with 12 bases between them. CDR3 length: 17 residues. Germline assignment: CDR1 SGHVS and CDR2 FNYEAQ. The CDR3 sequence: CASSLGTTPTTNEKLFF. For the CDR3, the DNA is TGTGCCAGCAGCTTAGGGACAACCCCTACAACTAATGAAAAACTGTTTTTT.

V gene TRBV4-2 combines with J gene TRBJ2-5; 13 bases align to TRBD2. CDR3 length equals 21 residues. J was trimmed by 2 bases and V by 4 bases; bases with no gene match: 19. In germline, CDR1 is LGHNA, CDR2 YNFKEQ. CDR3 sequence reads: CASSPRGRLAGGGGTQETQYF. CDR3 sequence (DNA): TGTGCCAGCAGCCCACGCGGGCGACTAGCGGGAGGAGGGGGCACTCAAGAGACCCAGTACTTC.

CDR3 region: CASSPDSPSYGYTF. The CDR3 DNA sequence: TGTGCCAGCAGTCCAGACAGCCCGAGCTATGGCTACACCTTC. This chain joins TRBV6-5 and TRBJ1-2, with D possibly matching TRBD1 (5 bases). The CDR3 runs to 14 residues. CDR1 is MNHEY and CDR2 is SVGAGI in the germline V gene. The germline V and J ends were trimmed by 5 bases and 4 bases, with 14 bases remaining between them.

This chain joins TRBV6-5 and TRBJ1-6; TRBD1 is a possible D gene (6 bases). V lost 6 bases and J 5 bases, leaving 14 bases between the germline ends. This CDR3 is built from 15 residues. Germline CDR1 is MNHEY and CDR2 is SVGAGI. Written as DNA, the CDR3 is TGTGCCAGCAGCCGACAACAGGGCGATAATTCACCCCTCCACTTT. Protein product: CASSRQQGDNSPLHF.

This clone is a singleton in its sample. The chain combines TRBV7-9 with TRBJ2-5; possible D gene TRBD2, 5 bases. Germline V gene data show CDR1 as SEHNR and CDR2 as FQNEAQ (reference sequence). V gave up 6 bases and J gave up 5 bases, with 10 bases separating them. This CDR3 region has 12 residues. In DNA form, the CDR3 reads TGTGCCAGCAGTTCGGGATCGGAGACCCAGTACTTC. Translating it yields CASSSGSETQYF.

This chain connects TRBV5-4 to TRBJ1-4; D perhaps matches TRBD1 (5 bases). Germline values: CDR1 SGHNT, CDR2 YYREEE (reference sequence). This CDR3 is 17 amino acids long. V was pared by 0 bases and J by 5 bases, with 17 bases between. CDR3 protein: CASSLDFPGLGNEKLFF. The CDR3 nucleotides are TGTGCCAGCAGCTTGGACTTCCCGGGACTGGGGAATGAAAAACTGTTTTTT.

This clone was counted once. The rearrangement joins TRBV10-1 to TRBJ2-1; D possibly corresponds to TRBD2 (6 bases). CDR1 WNHNN and CDR2 SYGVQD come from the germline V gene (reference sequence). This CDR3 is 15 amino acids long. Between the trimmed V and J ends, which lost 7 bases and 4 bases, there was a span of 17 bases. The CDR3 protein is CASTKAGRLYNEQFF. The CDR3 DNA sequence: TGCGCCAGCACCAAGGCGGGACGGTTATACAATGAGCAGTTCTTC.

CDR3 nucleotide sequence: TGTGCCAGCAGCGTAGGGACAGCGAACACTGAAGCTTTCTTT. This translates into CASSVGTANTEAFF. The V gene is TRBV9, the J gene TRBJ1-1; maybe TRBD1 (6 bases). Germline CDR1 and CDR2: SGDLS and YYNGEE. V was clipped by 0 bases and J by 1 base, with 7 bases between them. The length of the CDR3 is 14 residues.

This chain uses TRBV6-1 with TRBJ1-2, with D possibly being TRBD1 (5 bases). The V gene's germline CDR1 is MNHNS and CDR2 SASEGT. The CDR3 has 15 residues. V gave up 4 bases and J gave up 1 base, with 13 bases separating them. CDR3: CASSGGTAFNYGYTF. CDR3 nucleotide sequence: TGTGCCAGCAGTGGGGGGACTGCCTTTAACTATGGCTACACCTTC.

The V gene is TRBV11-2, the J gene TRBJ1-3; unclear D gene. The CDR3 totals 15 residues. Germline values: CDR1 SGHAT, CDR2 FQNNGV. Trimming shortened V by 1 base and J by 0 bases, and 7 bases separated the two germline ends. In DNA form, the CDR3 reads TGTGCCAGCAGCTTAGGGGCCAGCTCTGGAAACACCATATATTTT. Its protein is CASSLGASSGNTIYF.

The chain carries TRBV11-2 and TRBJ1-1; D ambiguous. The ends were cut back, 5 bases at V and 7 bases at J, with 11 bases in the middle. CDR1 is SGHAT and CDR2 is FQNNGV in the germline V gene. The CDR3 runs 12 residues. DNA of the CDR3: TGTGCCAGCAGCCTCGTCCAGGATGAAGCTTTCTTT. Residues: CASSLVQDEAFF.

This clone was picked up one time. V and J are TRBV28 and TRBJ2-1; D is undetermined. The CDR3 is made up of 11 amino acids. Germline-derived CDR1 and CDR2 are MDHEN and SYDVKM. V lost 0 bases and J 10 bases, leaving 4 bases between the germline ends. CDR3 nucleotide sequence: TGTGCCAGCAGTTTATGGACAGAGCAGTTCTTC. It specifies CASSLWTEQFF.

This clone was detected a few times. The chain combines TRBV2 with TRBJ2-1, with 11 bases that match TRBD1. There are 16 residues in the CDR3. Germline trimming cut 10 bases from V and 4 bases from J; bases unmatched to any gene: 12. Germline-derived CDR1 and CDR2 are SNHLY and FYNNEI. The CDR3 sequence: CATAGTGTGGYNEQFF. The DNA of the CDR3 is TGTGCCACCGCCGGAACCGGGACAGGGGGTTACAATGAGCAGTTCTTC.